The 10 T cell receptor beta chains below all came from one sample that was sequenced in a study of T cell changes during pregnancy in multiple sclerosis. The data were produced by immunoSEQ multiplex PCR, yet TCRdb's version contains in-frame clones alone and is incomplete. There are 50,000 or so clones in the sample; 85% to 95% occur only once, and 0.2% to 0.3% lies in the top ten. Here the sequenced sample was CD4+ T cells from peripheral blood mononuclear cells, taken in the second trimester of pregnancy. The receptors shown here come from a female donor with multiple sclerosis, enrolled in a pregnancy study.

V and J are TRBV30 and TRBJ2-1; no clear D gene. CDR1 and CDR2 (germline): GTSNPN, SVGIG (reference sequence). There are 13 residues in the CDR3. V lost 0 bases and J 6 bases, leaving 9 bases between the germline ends. CDR3 sequence (DNA): TGTGCCTGGAGTGTAACTACCTTCAATGAGCAGTTCTTC. It translates to CAWSVTTFNEQFF. Variable domain in full (rest from reference TRBV30 and TRBJ2-1): SQTIHQWPATLVQPVGSPLSLECTVEGTSNPNLYWYRQAAGRGLQLLFYSVGIGQISSEVPQNLSASRPQDRQFILSSKKLLLSDSGFYLCAWSVTTFNEQFFGPGTRLTVL.

CDR3 region: CASSFDGDTRAFF. In DNA form, the CDR3 reads TGCGCCAGCAGTTTTGATGGGGACACAAGAGCTTTCTTT. This chain uses TRBV5-1 with TRBJ1-1; tentatively, D is TRBD1 (6 bases). The V gene's germline CDR1 is SGHRS and CDR2 YFSETQ. The V and J ends lost 5 bases and 10 bases respectively, with 18 bases between them. This CDR3 comprises 13 residues. The variable domain in full, completed from reference TRBV5-1 and TRBJ1-1, reads KAGVTQTPRYLIKTRGQQVTLSCSPISGHRSVSWYQQTPGQGLQFLFEYFSETQRNKGNFPGRFSGRQFSNSRSEMNVSTLELGDSALYLCASSFDGDTRAFFGQGTRLTVV.

The V gene is TRBV6-1, the J gene TRBJ2-5; D is perhaps TRBD1 (6 bases). Trimming took off 1 base at V and 3 bases at J, with 9 bases between the two ends. The CDR3 runs to 14 residues. CDR1 is MNHNS and CDR2 is SASEGT in the germline V gene. The DNA for the CDR3 is TGTGCCAGCAGTGAAGATTGGACAGAAGAGACCCAGTACTTC. It is translated as CASSEDWTEETQYF.

This chain links TRBV5-1 with TRBJ2-7; tentative D call: TRBD1 (6 bases). Germline V gene sequence: CDR1 SGHRS, CDR2 YFSETQ. V was pared by 1 base and J by 3 bases, with 11 bases between. CDR3 length equals 14 residues. Here the CDR3 reads CASSLSGVNYEQYF. CDR3 nucleotide sequence: TGCGCCAGCAGCTTGTCAGGGGTCAACTACGAGCAGTACTTC.

The rearrangement uses TRBV5-5 and TRBJ1-3; 8 bases line up with TRBD1. The CDR3 loop spans 14 amino acids. V lost 3 bases to trimming and J lost 3 bases; unmatched junction nucleotides: 2. The germline CDR1 and CDR2 sequences are SGHKS and YYEKEE (reference sequence). The CDR3 protein is CASSSGGGGNTIYF. The CDR3 coding sequence is TGTGCCAGCAGCTCAGGGGGCGGTGGAAACACCATATATTTT.

The rearrangement links TRBV5-1 to TRBJ2-5, with 8 bases lining up with TRBD2. This CDR3 is built from 15 residues. Trimming took 0 bases from V and 2 from J; bases not matched to a gene: 3. Germline-derived CDR1 and CDR2 are SGHRS and YFSETQ. The CDR3 DNA sequence: TGCGCCAGCAGCTTGGCCGGGACTAGGCAAGAGACCCAGTACTTC. Translating it yields CASSLAGTRQETQYF.

This rearrangement joins TRBV11-2 to TRBJ2-5, with D possibly matching TRBD1 (6 bases). Germline loops: CDR1 SGHAT, CDR2 FQNNGV. The CDR3 is 15 residues long. With 0 bases removed from V and 6 bases from J, the gap between germline ends came to 14 bases. The CDR3 here is CASSLDRGVQKTQYF. Here the CDR3 DNA reads TGTGCCAGCAGCTTAGACAGGGGCGTTCAAAAGACCCAGTACTTC.

This clone was found once. The chain is built from TRBV5-6 and TRBJ2-7; 10 nucleotides line up with TRBD1. Germline V CDR1 and CDR2: SGHDT, YYEEEE. The CDR3 is 15 amino acids. The trim removed 4 bases at V and 5 bases at J, leaving 9 bases unmatched. The CDR3 DNA follows: TGTGCCAGCAGCAACCGGGACAGGGGCGTGGACGAGCAGTACTTC. It translates to CASSNRDRGVDEQYF.

The CDR3 DNA follows: TGTGCCAGCAGTTTCAGGGGTAGGGCACCCCTCCACTTT. Translated: CASSFRGRAPLHF. This sequence joins TRBV27 and TRBJ1-6; perhaps TRBD1 as D (6 bases). This CDR3 is 13 amino acids long. The V gene lost 3 bases and the J gene lost 11 bases, with 11 bases spanning the gap. From germline, CDR1 is MNHEY and CDR2 SMNVEV (reference sequence).

This sequence joins TRBV5-1 and TRBJ2-2; 11 bases are a match to TRBD1. Germline assignment: CDR1 SGHRS and CDR2 YFSETQ. The CDR3 totals 16 residues. The V and J ends lost 4 bases and 1 base, in that order; junction bases with no gene match: 3. CDR3 region: CASSTGTGGNTGELFF. Written as DNA, the CDR3 is TGCGCCAGCAGCACGGGGACAGGGGGGAACACCGGGGAGCTGTTTTTT. Full variable domain (rest looked up from reference TRBV5-1 and TRBJ2-2): KAGVTQTPRYLIKTRGQQVTLSCSPISGHRSVSWYQQTPGQGLQFLFEYFSETQRNKGNFPGRFSGRQFSNSRSEMNVSTLELGDSALYLCASSTGTGGNTGELFFGEGSRLTVL.